Listed below are T cell receptor beta chains from one sample, sequenced in a study of human T cells and chemical hapten exposure. One entry per CDR3 protein, called by TCRdb with MiXCR from the RACE reads. The sample includes just over 350,000 distinct CDR3 sequences, about 6.9% seen only once; the top ten take less than 6.5%. Here the sequenced sample was whole blood, taken in connection with sensitization to the hapten diphenylcyclopropenone (DPC). These receptors all stem from a woman between 18 and 30 years old with alopecia areata. Some clones in this sample may be carry-over from other donors' samples. The CDR3 runs from the conserved cysteine through the conserved F or W. Fields, in order: clone size, J gene, D gene, V gene, CDR3 protein, CDR3 DNA. A D gene is named only where the DNA matches it firmly. Clone size appears in some rows only: once, few, many, or a class for an expanded clone.

clone_size: many; j_call: TRBJ1-6; d_call: .; v_call: TRBV7-8; cdr3_aa: CASSLGTIYNSPLHF; cdr3_nt: TGTGCCAGCAGCTTAGGGACAATCTATAATTCACCCCTCCACTTT
clone_size: .; j_call: TRBJ2-3; d_call: TRBD2; v_call: TRBV6-2/TRBV6-3; cdr3_aa: CASPHSGGILFDTDTQYF; cdr3_nt: TGTGCCAGCCCCCACAGCGGGGGGATCCTCTTTGACACAGATACGCAGTATTTT
clone_size: many; j_call: TRBJ1-2; d_call: .; v_call: TRBV6-2/TRBV6-3; cdr3_aa: CASSYPEAYTF; cdr3_nt: TGTGCCAGCAGTTATCCAGAGGCCTACACCTTC
clone_size: few; j_call: TRBJ1-4; d_call: .; v_call: TRBV4-3; cdr3_aa: CASSREAATNEKLFF; cdr3_nt: TGCGCCAGCAGCCGAGAGGCCGCAACTAATGAAAAACTGTTTTTT
clone_size: .; j_call: TRBJ2-7; d_call: .; v_call: TRBV6-5; cdr3_aa: CASSYSRRGGDSYEQYF; cdr3_nt: TGTGCCAGCAGTTACTCGAGGCGGGGCGGGGACTCCTACGAGCAGTACTTC
clone_size: many; j_call: TRBJ1-5; d_call: TRBD1; v_call: TRBV7-8; cdr3_aa: CASSLRADRSQPQHF; cdr3_nt: TGTGCCAGCAGCTTAAGGGCGGACAGGTCTCAGCCCCAGCATTTT
clone_size: few; j_call: TRBJ2-4; d_call: TRBD1; v_call: TRBV10-3; cdr3_aa: CAISERQGVGKNIQYF; cdr3_nt: TGTGCCATCAGTGAGAGACAGGGGGTTGGCAAAAACATTCAGTACTTC
clone_size: few; j_call: TRBJ2-7; d_call: .; v_call: TRBV2; cdr3_aa: CASSDLRQGPSPFYEQYF; cdr3_nt: TGTGCCAGCTCCGATCTGAGGCAGGGGCCCTCACCATTCTACGAGCAGTACTTC
clone_size: many; j_call: TRBJ1-5; d_call: .; v_call: TRBV20-1; cdr3_aa: CSACRDTQGGQPQHF; cdr3_nt: TGCAGTGCTTGCCGGGACACCCAAGGGGGTCAGCCCCAGCATTTT
clone_size: .; j_call: TRBJ2-5; d_call: .; v_call: TRBV5-1; cdr3_aa: CASSSNPETQYF; cdr3_nt: TGCGCCAGCAGCTCGAATCCAGAGACCCAGTACTTC
clone_size: few; j_call: TRBJ1-2; d_call: .; v_call: TRBV7-8; cdr3_aa: CASSFRKVGGYTF; cdr3_nt: TGTGCCAGCAGCTTCAGGAAGGTTGGAGGCTACACCTTC
clone_size: .; j_call: TRBJ1-1; d_call: .; v_call: TRBV6-1; cdr3_aa: CASSEEGTWTEAFF; cdr3_nt: TGTGCCAGCAGTGAAGAAGGGACGTGGACTGAAGCTTTCTTT
clone_size: .; j_call: TRBJ2-7; d_call: .; v_call: TRBV2; cdr3_aa: CASSDTGEARFEQYF; cdr3_nt: TGTGCCAGCAGTGATACCGGGGAGGCCCGTTTCGAGCAGTACTTC
clone_size: .; j_call: TRBJ2-3; d_call: .; v_call: TRBV9; cdr3_aa: CASSAANTDTQYF; cdr3_nt: TGTGCCAGCAGCGCGGCCAACACAGATACGCAGTATTTT
clone_size: many; j_call: TRBJ1-4; d_call: .; v_call: TRBV10-3; cdr3_aa: CAISEGVREKLFF; cdr3_nt: TGTGCCATCAGTGAAGGGGTCCGGGAAAAACTGTTTTTT
clone_size: .; j_call: TRBJ1-1; d_call: TRBD1; v_call: TRBV12-3/TRBV12-4; cdr3_aa: CASSLSGGLKAEAFF; cdr3_nt: TGTGCCAGCAGTTTGTCAGGGGGCTTAAAAGCTGAAGCTTTCTTT
clone_size: few; j_call: TRBJ2-3; d_call: TRBD2; v_call: TRBV2; cdr3_aa: CASSVRAGSRGAQYF; cdr3_nt: TGTGCCAGCAGTGTACGAGCGGGGTCGCGGGGGGCGCAGTATTTT
clone_size: many; j_call: TRBJ1-5; d_call: TRBD1; v_call: TRBV12-3/TRBV12-4; cdr3_aa: CASSSSRGRQPQHF; cdr3_nt: TGTGCCAGCAGTTCTAGCAGGGGGCGGCAGCCCCAGCATTTT
clone_size: .; j_call: TRBJ2-7; d_call: .; v_call: TRBV9; cdr3_aa: CASSVRPTGASYEQYF; cdr3_nt: TGTGCCAGCAGCGTTCGTCCGACAGGAGCTTCCTACGAGCAGTACTTC
clone_size: .; j_call: TRBJ1-1; d_call: TRBD1; v_call: TRBV7-2; cdr3_aa: CASKSYTGDRANTEAFF; cdr3_nt: TGTGCCAGCAAGAGTTATACGGGGGACAGAGCGAACACTGAAGCTTTCTTT
clone_size: .; j_call: TRBJ1-2; d_call: TRBD1; v_call: TRBV9; cdr3_aa: CASSQGGTGGFNYGYTF; cdr3_nt: TGTGCCAGCTCTCAGGGAGGGACAGGGGGTTTCAACTATGGCTACACCTTC
clone_size: many; j_call: TRBJ1-5; d_call: .; v_call: TRBV7-2; cdr3_aa: CASSLVWSAGNQPQHF; cdr3_nt: TGTGCCAGCAGCTTAGTCTGGTCGGCTGGCAATCAGCCCCAGCATTTT
clone_size: many; j_call: TRBJ1-4; d_call: .; v_call: TRBV6-5; cdr3_aa: CASSRLRANEKLFF; cdr3_nt: TGTGCCAGCAGCCGCCTGAGGGCGAATGAAAAACTGTTTTTT
clone_size: many; j_call: TRBJ1-5; d_call: .; v_call: TRBV6-2/TRBV6-3; cdr3_aa: CASSFDRTYQPQHF; cdr3_nt: TGTGCCAGCAGTTTTGACCGAACCTATCAGCCCCAGCATTTT
clone_size: .; j_call: TRBJ2-3; d_call: TRBD2; v_call: TRBV29-1; cdr3_aa: CSVVKRGSTDTQYF; cdr3_nt: TGCAGCGTTGTAAAGCGGGGGAGCACAGATACGCAGTATTTT
clone_size: few; j_call: TRBJ2-5; d_call: .; v_call: TRBV5-1; cdr3_aa: CASSQMVSGGETQYF; cdr3_nt: TGCGCCAGCAGCCAGATGGTTAGTGGCGGGGAGACCCAGTACTTC
clone_size: many; j_call: TRBJ1-5; d_call: TRBD1; v_call: TRBV20-1; cdr3_aa: CSARDLTRGHQPQHF; cdr3_nt: TGCAGTGCTAGAGATCTCACCAGGGGGCATCAGCCCCAGCATTTT
clone_size: .; j_call: TRBJ2-3; d_call: .; v_call: TRBV10-3; cdr3_aa: CAIRGADTQYF; cdr3_nt: TGTGCCATCAGGGGGGCAGATACGCAGTATTTT
clone_size: many; j_call: TRBJ1-1; d_call: .; v_call: TRBV12-3/TRBV12-4; cdr3_aa: CASSHRTENTEAFF; cdr3_nt: TGTGCCAGCAGTCACCGGACGGAGAACACTGAAGCTTTCTTT
clone_size: few; j_call: TRBJ2-2; d_call: TRBD1; v_call: TRBV9; cdr3_aa: CASSATGTGYTGELFF; cdr3_nt: TGTGCCAGCAGCGCAACCGGGACAGGGTATACCGGGGAGCTGTTTTTT
clone_size: few; j_call: TRBJ1-5; d_call: TRBD1; v_call: TRBV20-1; cdr3_aa: CSANDRADSNQPQHF; cdr3_nt: TGCAGTGCTAACGACAGGGCGGATAGCAATCAGCCCCAGCATTTT
clone_size: many; j_call: TRBJ1-1; d_call: .; v_call: TRBV20-1; cdr3_aa: CSARADTEAFF; cdr3_nt: TGCAGTGCTAGAGCGGACACTGAAGCTTTCTTT
clone_size: many; j_call: TRBJ1-4; d_call: .; v_call: TRBV4-3; cdr3_aa: CASSQEAGSNEKLFF; cdr3_nt: TGCGCCAGCAGCCAAGAGGCAGGGTCTAATGAAAAACTGTTTTTT
clone_size: many; j_call: TRBJ1-1; d_call: .; v_call: TRBV2; cdr3_aa: CASSPGPDTEAFF; cdr3_nt: TGTGCCAGCAGTCCGGGGCCAGACACTGAAGCTTTCTTT
clone_size: .; j_call: TRBJ2-3; d_call: .; v_call: TRBV11-3; cdr3_aa: CASSLGDPTDTQYF; cdr3_nt: TGTGCCAGCAGCTTAGGGGATCCGACAGATACGCAGTATTTT
clone_size: few; j_call: TRBJ2-6; d_call: .; v_call: TRBV5-1; cdr3_aa: CASSLAGKGGAGANVLTF; cdr3_nt: TGCGCCAGCAGCTTGGCCGGGAAGGGGGGCGCTGGGGCCAACGTCCTGACTTTC
clone_size: many; j_call: TRBJ1-1; d_call: .; v_call: TRBV29-1; cdr3_aa: CSVEVERTEAFF; cdr3_nt: TGCAGCGTTGAAGTTGAAAGAACTGAAGCTTTCTTT
clone_size: many; j_call: TRBJ1-1; d_call: .; v_call: TRBV6-1; cdr3_aa: CASSEGAYTEAFF; cdr3_nt: TGTGCCAGCAGTGAAGGGGCGTACACTGAAGCTTTCTTT
clone_size: .; j_call: TRBJ2-2; d_call: .; v_call: TRBV18; cdr3_aa: CASSPPGPGELFF; cdr3_nt: TGTGCCAGCTCACCACCGGGTCCAGGCGAGCTGTTTTTT
clone_size: few; j_call: TRBJ2-3; d_call: TRBD2; v_call: TRBV4-1; cdr3_aa: CASNLGTSGGADTQYF; cdr3_nt: TGCGCCAGCAATTTAGGGACTAGCGGGGGGGCAGATACGCAGTATTTT
clone_size: many; j_call: TRBJ1-2; d_call: .; v_call: TRBV25-1; cdr3_aa: CASSEGFGGFPNYGYTF; cdr3_nt: TGTGCCAGCAGTGAGGGCTTCGGGGGTTTTCCTAACTATGGCTACACCTTC